This TCR beta chain was found in a study of cytomegalovirus exposure and HLA in healthy donors. Study-level information: Unique TCRs numbering approximately 80 million, obtained from HLA-typed donors, made up an early data release.

This PCR relied on a set of 60 Vbeta primers and 13 Jbeta primers. TCRdb keeps only in-frame clones here, not all; method: immunoSEQ multiplex PCR. This table has under 150,000 clones, 75% to 90% appearing once. With regard to this clone: Antigen specificity is unknown.

The CDR3 is made up of 14 amino acids. Germline V gives CDR1 SGHVS, CDR2 FNYEAQ. Whole-study results and caveats: Reportedly, HLA-A and HLA-B alleles of most subjects were accurately predicted from TCR beta. There were a few CMV-associated chains whose specificity for CMV antigens was confirmed in vitro. As was reported, the classifier diagnosed cytomegalovirus status with high specificity and sensitivity.

The chain carries TRBV7-6 and TRBJ2-5, with 10 nucleotides matching TRBD2. The J call could be wrong; TRBJ2-7 is a better fit for the DNA end. This TCR was sampled from a woman in her thirties or forties in good health and CMV-seronegative. Sequencing was done on a sample of PBMCs. The CDR3 nucleotides are TGTGCCAGCAGCCTGGGGCTAGCGGGAGCCGAGCAGTACTTC. Protein: CASSLGLAGAEQYF.